The entry below gives a single T cell receptor (beta chain) sequence along with its context. The primer mix had 60 Vbeta and 13 Jbeta primers. Using immunoSEQ multiplex PCR, the repertoire was profiled, and TCRdb retains in-frame clones only, with some absent. The top ten clones hold roughly 13% of a sample with over 150,000 clones, 80% of them seen once. The source of the sample is a study of cytomegalovirus exposure and HLA in healthy donors. The CDR3 covers 14 residues. Germline CDR1 reads KGHSH; CDR2 reads LQKENI. Trimming took 0 bases from V and 10 from J, leaving 13 bases between them. This TCR was sampled from a young man in good health and CMV-seropositive. The chain uses TRBV18 and TRBJ2-1; D perhaps matches TRBD2 (6 bases). The source material was PBMCs. The CDR3 loop reads CASSPPDGREEQFF. The CDR3 DNA follows: TGTGCCAGCTCACCACCGGATGGACGGGAGGAGCAGTTCTTC.